This T cell receptor (beta chain) was captured by sequencing in a study of blood T cell repertoires in COVID-19. Sequenced by immunoSEQ multiplex PCR; TCRdb stores in-frame clones only, minus some. The sample carries 250,000 to 300,000 clones, roughly 90% recorded once. Trimming took 4 bases from V and 12 from J; bases not matched to a gene: 12. The CDR3 has 13 amino acids. Germline V lookup: CDR1 LNHDA, CDR2 SQIVND (reference sequence). The chain employs TRBV19 and TRBJ2-7; TRBD1 agrees at 7 bases. Sequenced material: peripheral blood. The sequence was obtained from a man aged 50 to 59 with acute or convalescent COVID-19. CDR3 in amino acids: CASSRTGVPLRYF. As DNA, the CDR3 is TGTGCCAGTAGTAGGACAGGAGTCCCCCTTAGGTACTTC.